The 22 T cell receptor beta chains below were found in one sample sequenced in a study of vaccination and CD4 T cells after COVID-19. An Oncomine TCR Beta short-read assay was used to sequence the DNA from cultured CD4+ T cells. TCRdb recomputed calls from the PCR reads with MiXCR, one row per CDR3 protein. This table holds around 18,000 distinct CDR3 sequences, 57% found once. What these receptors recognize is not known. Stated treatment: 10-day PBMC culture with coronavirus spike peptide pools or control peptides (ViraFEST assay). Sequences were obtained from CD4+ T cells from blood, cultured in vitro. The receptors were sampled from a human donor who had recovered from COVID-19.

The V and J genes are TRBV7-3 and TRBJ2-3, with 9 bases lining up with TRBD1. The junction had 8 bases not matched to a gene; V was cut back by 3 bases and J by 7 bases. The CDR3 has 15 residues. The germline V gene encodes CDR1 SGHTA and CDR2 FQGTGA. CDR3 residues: CASSLAGQGPHTQYF. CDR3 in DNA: TGTGCCAGCAGCTTGGCGGGACAGGGACCACATACGCAGTATTTT.

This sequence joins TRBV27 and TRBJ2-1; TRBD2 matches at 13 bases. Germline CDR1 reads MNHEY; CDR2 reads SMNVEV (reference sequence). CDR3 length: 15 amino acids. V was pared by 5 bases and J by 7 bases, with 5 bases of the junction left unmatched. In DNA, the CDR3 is TGTGCCAGCAGTCGACTAGCGGGAGGATTGAATGAGCAGTTCTTC. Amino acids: CASSRLAGGLNEQFF.

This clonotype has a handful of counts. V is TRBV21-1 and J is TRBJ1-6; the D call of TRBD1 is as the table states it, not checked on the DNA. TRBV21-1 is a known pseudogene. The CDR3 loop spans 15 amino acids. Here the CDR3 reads CASSKIGGGNSPLHF. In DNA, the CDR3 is TGTGCCAGCAGCAAAATCGGCGGGGGGAATTCACCCCTCCACTTT.

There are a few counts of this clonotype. CDR3 sequence reads: CASSRSQGNSPLHF. CDR3 nucleotides: TGTGCCAGCAGCCGATCACAGGGTAATTCACCCCTCCACTTT. The chain employs TRBV6-1 and TRBJ1-6, with D possibly matching TRBD1 (6 bases). Trimming took off 6 bases at V and 6 bases at J, with 12 bases between the two ends. The V gene's germline CDR1 is MNHNS and CDR2 SASEGT. The CDR3 sequence is 14 residues long.

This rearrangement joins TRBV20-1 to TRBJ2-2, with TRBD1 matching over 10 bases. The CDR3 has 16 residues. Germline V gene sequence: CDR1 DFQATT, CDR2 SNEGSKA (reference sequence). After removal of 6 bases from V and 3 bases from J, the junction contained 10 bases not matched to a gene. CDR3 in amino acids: CSAGKIGQGDTGELFF. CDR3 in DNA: TGCAGTGCAGGGAAGATCGGACAGGGGGACACCGGGGAGCTGTTTTTT.

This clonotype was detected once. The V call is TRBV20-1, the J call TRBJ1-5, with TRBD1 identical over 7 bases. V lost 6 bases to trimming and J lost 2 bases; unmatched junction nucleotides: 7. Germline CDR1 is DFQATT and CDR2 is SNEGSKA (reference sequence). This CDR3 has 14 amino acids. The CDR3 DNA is TGCAGTGCCCCCCCGGGGACAGGCAATCAGCCCCAGCATTTT. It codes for CSAPPGTGNQPQHF.

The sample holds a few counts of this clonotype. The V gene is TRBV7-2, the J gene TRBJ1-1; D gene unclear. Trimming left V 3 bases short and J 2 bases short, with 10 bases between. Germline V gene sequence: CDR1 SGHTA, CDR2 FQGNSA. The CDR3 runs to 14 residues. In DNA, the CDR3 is TGTGCCAGCAGCTTTAGGACGGCTAACACTGAAGCTTTCTTT. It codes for CASSFRTANTEAFF.

CDR3 loop: CASSPYWGLNTGELFF. The CDR3 DNA follows: TGCGCCAGCAGCCCCTATTGGGGACTGAACACCGGGGAGCTGTTTTTT. The V call is TRBV4-3, the J call TRBJ2-2, with a tentative D call TRBD2 (6 bases). This CDR3 has 16 amino acids. V lost 4 bases, J lost 1 base, and 13 bases lay in between. Germline values: CDR1 LGHNA, CDR2 YSLEER.

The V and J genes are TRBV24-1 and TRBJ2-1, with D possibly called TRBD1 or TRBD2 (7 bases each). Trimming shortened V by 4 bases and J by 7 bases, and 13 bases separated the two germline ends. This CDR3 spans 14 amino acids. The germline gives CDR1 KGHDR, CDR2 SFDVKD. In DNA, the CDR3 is TGTGCCACCAGTGAGGGGCAGGGGGGGAATGAGCAGTTCTTC. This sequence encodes CATSEGQGGNEQFF.

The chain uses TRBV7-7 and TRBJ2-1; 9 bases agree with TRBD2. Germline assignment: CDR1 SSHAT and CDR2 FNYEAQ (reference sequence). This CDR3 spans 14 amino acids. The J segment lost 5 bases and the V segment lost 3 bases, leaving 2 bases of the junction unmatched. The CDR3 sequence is CASSLTSGDNEQFF. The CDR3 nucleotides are TGTGCCAGCAGCTTGACTAGCGGAGACAATGAGCAGTTCTTC.

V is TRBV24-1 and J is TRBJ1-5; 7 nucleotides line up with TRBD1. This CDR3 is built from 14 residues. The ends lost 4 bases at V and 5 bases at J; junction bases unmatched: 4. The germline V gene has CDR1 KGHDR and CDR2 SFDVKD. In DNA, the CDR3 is TGTGCCACCAGTGACCAACAGGGGTATCAGCCCCAGCATTTT. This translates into CATSDQQGYQPQHF.

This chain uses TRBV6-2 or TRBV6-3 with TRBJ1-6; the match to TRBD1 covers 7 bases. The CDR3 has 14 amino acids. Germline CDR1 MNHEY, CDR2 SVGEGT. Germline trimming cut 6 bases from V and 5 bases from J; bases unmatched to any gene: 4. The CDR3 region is CASRPGTDNSPLHF. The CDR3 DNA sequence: TGTGCCAGCAGACCCGGGACAGATAATTCACCCCTCCACTTT.

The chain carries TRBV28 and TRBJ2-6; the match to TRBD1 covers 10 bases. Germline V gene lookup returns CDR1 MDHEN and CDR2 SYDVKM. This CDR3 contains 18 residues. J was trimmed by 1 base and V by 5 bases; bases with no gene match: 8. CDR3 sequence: CASSGTGERISGANVLTF. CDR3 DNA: TGTGCCAGCAGTGGGACAGGGGAACGAATATCTGGGGCCAACGTCCTGACTTTC.

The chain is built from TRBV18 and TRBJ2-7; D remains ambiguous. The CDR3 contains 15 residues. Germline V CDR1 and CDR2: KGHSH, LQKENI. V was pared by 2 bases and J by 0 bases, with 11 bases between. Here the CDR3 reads CASSPTLQSSYEQYF. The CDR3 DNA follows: TGTGCCAGCTCACCAACTTTACAGAGCTCCTACGAGCAGTACTTC.

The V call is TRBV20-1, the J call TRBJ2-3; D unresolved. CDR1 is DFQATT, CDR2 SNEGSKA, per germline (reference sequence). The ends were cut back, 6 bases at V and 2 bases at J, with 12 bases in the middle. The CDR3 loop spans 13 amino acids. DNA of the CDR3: TGCAGTGCAGAAGACTCCTACACAGATACGCAGTATTTT. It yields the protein CSAEDSYTDTQYF.

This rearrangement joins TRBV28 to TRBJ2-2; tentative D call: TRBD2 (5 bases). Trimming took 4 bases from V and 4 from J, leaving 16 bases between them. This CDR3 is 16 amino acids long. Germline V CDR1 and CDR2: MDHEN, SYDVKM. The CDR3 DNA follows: TGTGCCAGCAGTTCCGCGGCAGGTGGGAGCACCGGGGAGCTGTTTTTT. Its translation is CASSSAAGGSTGELFF.

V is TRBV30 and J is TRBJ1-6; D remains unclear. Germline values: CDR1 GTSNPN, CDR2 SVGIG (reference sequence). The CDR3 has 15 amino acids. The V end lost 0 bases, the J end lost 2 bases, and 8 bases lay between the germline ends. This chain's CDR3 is CAWSVLDPYNSPLHF. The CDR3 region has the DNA TGTGCCTGGAGTGTACTGGACCCCTATAATTCACCCCTCCACTTT.

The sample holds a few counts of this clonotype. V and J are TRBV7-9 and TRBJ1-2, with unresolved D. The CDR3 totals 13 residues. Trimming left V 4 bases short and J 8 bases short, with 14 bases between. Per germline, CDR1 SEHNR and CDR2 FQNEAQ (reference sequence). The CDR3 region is CASSYDPLGGYTF. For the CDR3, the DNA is TGTGCCAGCAGCTATGACCCTCTTGGCGGCTACACCTTC.

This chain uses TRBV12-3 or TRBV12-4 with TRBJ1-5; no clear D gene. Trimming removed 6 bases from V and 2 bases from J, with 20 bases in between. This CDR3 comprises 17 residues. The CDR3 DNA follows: TGTGCCAGCAGCCTTCCCCCCCGGACCTCGGGCAATCAGCCCCAGCATTTT. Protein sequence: CASSLPPRTSGNQPQHF.

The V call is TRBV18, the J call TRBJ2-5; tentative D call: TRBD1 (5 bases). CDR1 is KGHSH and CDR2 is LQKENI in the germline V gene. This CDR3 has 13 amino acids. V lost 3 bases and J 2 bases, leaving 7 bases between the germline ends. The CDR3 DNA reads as TGTGCCAGCTCACCGAGACAGCAAGAGACCCAGTACTTC. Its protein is CASSPRQQETQYF. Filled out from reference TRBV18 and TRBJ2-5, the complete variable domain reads NAGVMQNPRHLVRRRGQEARLRCSPMKGHSHVYWYRQLPEEGLKFMVYLQKENIIDESGMPKERFSAEFPKEGPSILRIQQVVRGDSAAYFCASSPRQQETQYFGPGTRLLVL.

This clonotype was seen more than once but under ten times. The CDR3 sequence: CASSKTTGDTGELFF. CDR3 in DNA: TGTGCCAGCAGCAAGACGACGGGGGATACCGGGGAGCTGTTTTTT. The rearrangement links TRBV21-1 to TRBJ2-2; no check of the table's D call, TRBD1, against the DNA was made. TRBV21-1 is a recognized pseudogene. CDR3 size: 15 residues.

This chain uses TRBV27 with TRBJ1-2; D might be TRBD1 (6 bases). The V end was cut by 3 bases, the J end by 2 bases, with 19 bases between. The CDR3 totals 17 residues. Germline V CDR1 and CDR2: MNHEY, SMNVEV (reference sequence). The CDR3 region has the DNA TGTGCCAGCAGTTTGTTAGGGGACCAGGGGAACAACTATGGCTACACCTTC. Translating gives CASSLLGDQGNNYGYTF.